Listed here are 28 T cell receptor beta chains from one sample, sequenced in a study of cytomegalovirus exposure and HLA in healthy donors. The PCR used 60 Vbeta and 13 Jbeta primers. Profiled with immunoSEQ multiplex PCR; TCRdb holds only in-frame clones, not every one. The sample has some 190,000 clones, approximately 86% seen once. What was sequenced was PBMCs. These TCRs come from a woman in her twenties or thirties in good health and CMV-seronegative.

The chain recombines TRBV9 with TRBJ2-3, with D possibly TRBD1 on 6 matching bases. The CDR3 has 14 residues. Germline V CDR1 and CDR2: SGDLS, YYNGEE. Trimming stripped 3 bases from V and 1 base from J, with 9 bases between. This CDR3 is CASSARQGTDTQYF. In nucleotides, the CDR3 is TGTGCCAGCAGCGCGCGACAGGGCACAGATACGCAGTATTTT.

The chain uses TRBV7-8 and TRBJ2-4; possibly TRBD2 for D (6 bases). The CDR3 has 18 residues. Germline loops: CDR1 SGHVS, CDR2 FQNEAQ. Trimming left V 4 bases short and J 0 bases short, with 19 bases between. The CDR3 loop reads CASSWEVPGILAKNIQYF. The CDR3 DNA is TGTGCCAGCAGCTGGGAGGTCCCGGGAATTCTAGCCAAAAACATTCAGTACTTC.

The V call is TRBV6-1, the J call TRBJ2-1; the D is unclear. V was pared by 1 base and J by 2 bases, with 9 bases between. The CDR3 totals 15 residues. Germline loops: CDR1 MNHNS, CDR2 SASEGT. CDR3: CASSEVGIPYNEQFF. For the CDR3, the DNA is TGTGCCAGCAGTGAAGTTGGCATCCCCTACAATGAGCAGTTCTTC.

The chain couples TRBV5-5 to TRBJ1-2; tentative D call: TRBD1 (5 bases). V was pared by 4 bases and J by 5 bases, with 6 bases between. The V gene's germline CDR1 is SGHKS and CDR2 YYEKEE (reference sequence). This CDR3 is built from 11 residues. The CDR3 coding sequence is TGTGCCAGCAGCCGGGGGTATGGCTACACCTTC. This translates into CASSRGYGYTF.

This chain connects TRBV7-3 to TRBJ2-1, with 8 bases identical to TRBD1. CDR1 and CDR2 (germline): SGHTA, FQGTGA. CDR3 length: 16 residues. Trimming took 2 bases from V and 4 from J; bases not matched to a gene: 7. The CDR3 DNA follows: TGTGCCAGCAGCTTAGATACAGGGGGTTCTTACAATGAGCAGTTCTTC. This translates into CASSLDTGGSYNEQFF.

The DNA of the CDR3 is TGTGCCAGCAGCGCTAGGACTAGTGGGGTTTTTGAGCAGTTCTTC. This encodes CASSARTSGVFEQFF. The J gene is TRBJ2-1, the V gene TRBV7-9; TRBD2 aligns across 7 bases. The length of the CDR3 is 15 residues. Trimming removed 5 bases from V and 9 bases from J; junction bases left unmatched: 13. Looked up from germline, CDR1 is SEHNR and CDR2 is FQNEAQ (reference sequence).

V gene TRBV4-1 combines with J gene TRBJ2-7, with D possibly being TRBD2 (5 bases). V was pared by 5 bases and J by 2 bases, with 16 bases between. The CDR3 contains 15 residues. The V gene's germline CDR1 is MGHRA and CDR2 YSYEKL. CDR3 nucleotide sequence: TGCGCCAGCAGCTACGGACTGGCACCCGCCTACGAGCAGTACTTC. Its protein is CASSYGLAPAYEQYF.

On this clone: Germline and junction disagree at one end, which may indicate a read error. CDR3 nucleotide sequence: TGTGCCAGCGGCGTAGTGGGTAGCGGACAGGGTGCCCAGTACTTC. It is translated as CASGVVGSGQGAQYF. V gene TRBV9 combines with J gene TRBJ2-5, with TRBD1 matching 8 bases. The CDR3 covers 15 residues. In germline, CDR1 is SGDLS, CDR2 YYNGEE.

This chain joins TRBV9 and TRBJ2-3; 10 bases agree with TRBD2. Looked up from germline, CDR1 is SGDLS and CDR2 is YYNGEE. Germline trimming cut 3 bases from V and 5 bases from J; bases unmatched to any gene: 6. The CDR3 length is 15 residues. CDR3 sequence reads: CASSEERGGLDTQYF. Written as DNA, the CDR3 is TGTGCCAGCAGCGAGGAGCGGGGGGGATTAGATACGCAGTATTTT. Full variable domain (remainder filled in from reference TRBV9 and TRBJ2-3): DSGVTQTPKHLITATGQRVTLRCSPRSGDLSVYWYQQSLDQGLQFLIQYYNGEERAKGNILERFSAQQFPDLHSELNLSSLELGDSALYFCASSEERGGLDTQYFGPGTRLTVL.

The chain is built from TRBV19 and TRBJ2-1; tentatively, D is TRBD2 (6 bases). The CDR3 is made up of 15 amino acids. Germline V gene sequence: CDR1 LNHDA, CDR2 SQIVND (reference sequence). The V end was cut by 3 bases, the J end by 0 bases, with 9 bases between. The CDR3 sequence is CASSIRGSSYNEQFF. Written as DNA, the CDR3 is TGTGCCAGTAGTATTCGGGGGAGCTCCTACAATGAGCAGTTCTTC.

The V and J genes are TRBV30 and TRBJ2-2; tentatively, D is TRBD2 (5 bases). V lost 2 bases and J lost 3, with 10 bases in between. Germline CDR1 and CDR2: GTSNPN and SVGIG (reference sequence). The CDR3 runs to 14 residues. The CDR3, as DNA: TGTGCCTGGAGTTCCCAGCGGTACACCGGGGAGCTGTTTTTT. It yields the protein CAWSSQRYTGELFF.

The gene calls are TRBV18 and TRBJ1-2, with 7 bases that match TRBD1. This CDR3 is built from 13 residues. V was clipped by 4 bases and J by 6 bases; unmatched bases: 5. The germline gives CDR1 KGHSH, CDR2 LQKENI. The chain's CDR3 is CASSQTGVDGYTF. The CDR3 bases are TGTGCCAGCTCACAAACAGGGGTGGATGGCTACACCTTC.

The chain recombines TRBV13 with TRBJ2-5, with D possibly being TRBD2 (6 bases). CDR1 is PRHDT and CDR2 is FYEKMQ in the germline V gene (reference sequence). V shed 1 base and J shed 1 base, with 16 bases lying between them. CDR3 length: 17 residues. Here the CDR3 reads CASSLVAWEAAQETQYF. The CDR3 coding sequence is TGTGCCAGCAGCTTAGTGGCGTGGGAGGCAGCCCAAGAGACCCAGTACTTC.

The rearrangement uses TRBV2 and TRBJ1-4; 7 bases are a match to TRBD1. V lost 6 bases, J lost 8 bases, and 12 bases stayed unmatched. In germline, CDR1 is SNHLY, CDR2 FYNNEI. The CDR3 covers 15 residues. The CDR3 DNA reads as TGTGCCAGCAGAGCCACTGACAGGGTCGGAGAAAAACTGTTTTTT. Protein product: CASRATDRVGEKLFF.

This clone showed up just a few times. The chain recombines TRBV4-1 with TRBJ1-1; D ambiguous. Trimming pared 1 base from V and 11 bases from J, leaving 14 bases between. CDR3 length equals 13 residues. Per germline, CDR1 MGHRA and CDR2 YSYEKL. The CDR3 spells CASSQVVQVSAFF. CDR3 DNA sequence: TGCGCCAGCAGCCAAGTGGTCCAGGTATCGGCTTTCTTT.

The chain combines TRBV28 with TRBJ2-7, with a tentative D call TRBD1 (5 bases). The CDR3 sequence is 13 residues long. Per the germline V gene, CDR1 is MDHEN and CDR2 is SYDVKM. Trimming removed 6 bases at V and 2 bases at J, with 11 bases between. CDR3 sequence: CASSPQGTYEQYF. CDR3 in DNA: TGTGCCAGCAGCCCTCAGGGAACCTACGAGCAGTACTTC.

This chain links TRBV7-6 with TRBJ2-1, with 7 bases identical to TRBD2. The CDR3 runs 17 residues. CDR1 and CDR2 (germline): SGHVS, FNYEAQ. J was trimmed by 6 bases and V by 5 bases; bases with no gene match: 16. The CDR3 loop is CASSAQPLGRRFNEQFF. The DNA of the CDR3 is TGTGCCAGCAGCGCACAACCCCTCGGGAGGCGGTTCAATGAGCAGTTCTTC. Full variable domain (rest looked up from reference TRBV7-6 and TRBJ2-1): GAGVSQSPRYKVTKRGQDVALRCDPISGHVSLYWYRQALGQGPEFLTYFNYEAQQDKSGLPNDRFSAERPEGSISTLTIQRTEQRDSAMYRCASSAQPLGRRFNEQFFGPGTRLTVL.

The chain carries TRBV5-1 and TRBJ2-2; maybe TRBD2 (7 bases). CDR1 and CDR2 from the germline V gene are SGHRS and YFSETQ. CDR3 length: 15 residues. V gave up 1 base and J gave up 8 bases, with 15 bases separating them. CDR3 sequence (DNA): TGCGCCAGCAGCTTGACCGGGGGGCTTACAGGGGAGCTGTTTTTT. Translating it yields CASSLTGGLTGELFF.

The V gene is TRBV19, the J gene TRBJ1-2; unclear D gene. Germline lookup yields CDR1 LNHDA and CDR2 SQIVND (reference sequence). The CDR3 has 12 amino acids. Trimming took 3 bases from V and 6 from J, leaving 8 bases between them. CDR3 nucleotides: TGTGCCAGTAGTATGACGCAGGATGGCTACACCTTC. Its translation is CASSMTQDGYTF.

This chain connects TRBV5-6 to TRBJ2-7; D is uncertain. From germline, CDR1 is SGHDT and CDR2 YYEEEE. V was trimmed by 6 bases and J by 5 bases, leaving 21 bases between them. CDR3 size: 15 residues. The chain's CDR3 is CASTTRWAYLDEQYF. The DNA of the CDR3 is TGTGCCAGCACTACTCGTTGGGCTTACCTTGACGAGCAGTACTTC.

The rearrangement links TRBV5-4 to TRBJ2-7; a possible D gene is TRBD2 (5 bases). The DNA matches TRBJ2-1 better at its end, which makes the J call doubtful. In germline, CDR1 is SGHNT, CDR2 YYREEE (reference sequence). The CDR3 is 15 amino acids. CDR3 loop: CASSLARGSYNEQFF. As DNA, the CDR3 is TGTGCCAGCAGCTTGGCCCGGGGTTCCTACAATGAGCAGTTCTTC.

CDR3 bases: TGTGCCAGCAGCCAACTAGCGGGAGTTTCCTACAATGAGCAGTTCTTC. As protein: CASSQLAGVSYNEQFF. The J gene is TRBJ2-1, the V gene TRBV14; 10 nucleotides line up with TRBD2. Germline V gives CDR1 SGHDN, CDR2 FVKESK. The V gene end was trimmed by 2 bases and the J gene end by 1 base; junction bases not matched to a gene: 2. The CDR3 extends over 16 amino acids.

V and J are TRBV5-1 and TRBJ2-7; TRBD1 matches 7 bases. J lost 0 bases, V lost 1 base, and 4 bases had no gene match. Germline values: CDR1 SGHRS, CDR2 YFSETQ. The CDR3 consists of 15 residues. The CDR3, as DNA: TGCGCCAGCAGCTTGACGACAGGGAGCTCCTACGAGCAGTACTTC. Translating gives CASSLTTGSSYEQYF.

The rearrangement uses TRBV28 and TRBJ2-5; 7 bases agree with TRBD1. J lost 5 bases, V lost 5 bases, and 23 bases had no gene match. The CDR3 contains 19 residues. Germline-derived CDR1 and CDR2 are MDHEN and SYDVKM. In DNA, the CDR3 is TGTGCCAGCAGTGGTACTTACGGAATGATGACAGGGAATAAGGAGACCCAGTACTTC. It translates to CASSGTYGMMTGNKETQYF.

The rearrangement uses TRBV2 and TRBJ2-5, with a weak D call TRBD1 (6 bases). CDR1 is SNHLY, CDR2 FYNNEI, per germline. This CDR3 spans 14 amino acids. Trimming pared 2 bases from V and 4 bases from J, leaving 11 bases between. CDR3 region: CASSERTVGETQYF. The CDR3 DNA reads TGTGCCAGCAGTGAAAGGACAGTCGGAGAGACCCAGTACTTC. Drawing the rest from reference TRBV2 and TRBJ2-5, the complete variable domain is EPEVTQTPSHQVTQMGQEVILRCVPISNHLYFYWYRQILGQKVEFLVSFYNNEISEKSEIFDDQFSVERPDGSNFTLKIRSTKLEDSAMYFCASSERTVGETQYFGPGTRLLVL.

This chain links TRBV6-1 with TRBJ1-2; weak D call: TRBD1 (5 bases). Germline V gene data show CDR1 as MNHNS and CDR2 as SASEGT. Trimming pared 2 bases from V and 4 bases from J, leaving 11 bases between. The CDR3 is made up of 14 amino acids. The CDR3 DNA follows: TGTGCCAGCAGTGAACAACAGGTGGCCTATGGCTACACCTTC. It yields the protein CASSEQQVAYGYTF.

The chain links TRBV7-6 to TRBJ2-7; TRBD2 is a possible D gene (6 bases). This CDR3 spans 14 amino acids. V lost 5 bases to trimming and J lost 3 bases, with 14 bases between them. Germline values: CDR1 SGHVS, CDR2 FNYEAQ. The CDR3, as DNA: TGTGCCAGCAGCCCGGGACTTTACATCTACGAGCAGTACTTC. This translates into CASSPGLYIYEQYF.

The chain links TRBV28 to TRBJ2-1, with a weak D call TRBD2 (6 bases). This CDR3 spans 12 amino acids. Germline lookup yields CDR1 MDHEN and CDR2 SYDVKM. V lost 3 bases and J lost 9, with 9 bases in between. The CDR3: CASSLGGSEQFF. In DNA, the CDR3 is TGTGCCAGCAGTTTGGGGGGAAGTGAGCAGTTCTTC.